Listed below are T cell receptor beta chains from one sample, sequenced in a study of T cells in Graves' hyperthyroidism and ophthalmopathy. TCRdb reprocessed the multiplex PCR reads via MiXCR and lists one record per CDR3 protein. The sample lists 660,000 or so distinct CDR3 sequences, less than 25% occurring once. Material: blood. These receptors came from a man younger than 45 with Graves' ophthalmopathy. The CDR3 runs from the conserved cysteine through the conserved F or W. The order of the fields is D gene, CDR3 length, J gene, V gene, clone size, CDR3 DNA, CDR3 protein. The D gene is left open where the match is weak. Clone size is shown for a subset of rows, as once, few, many or a class of expanded clone.

d_call: TRBD2; cdr3_length: 18; j_call: TRBJ2-7; v_call: TRBV5-1; clone_size: many; cdr3_nt: TGCGCCAGCAGCTTGACGGGACACAAGACTAGCGGCTCCTACGAGCAGTACTTC; cdr3_aa: CASSLTGHKTSGSYEQYF
d_call: NA; cdr3_length: 15; j_call: TRBJ2-7; v_call: TRBV3-1; clone_size: NA; cdr3_nt: TGTGCCAGCAGCCAAGACCACAGAAGTTTCTACGAGCAGTACTTC; cdr3_aa: CASSQDHRSFYEQYF
d_call: NA; cdr3_length: 15; j_call: TRBJ2-5; v_call: TRBV15; clone_size: few; cdr3_nt: TGTGCCACCAGCCCAGGGGACGCCTCCAAAGAGACCCAGTACTTC; cdr3_aa: CATSPGDASKETQYF
d_call: TRBD2; cdr3_length: 15; j_call: TRBJ2-7; v_call: TRBV10-3; clone_size: NA; cdr3_nt: TGTGCCATCGGTGAGGAGACTAGCGGCCCCTACGAGCAGTACTTC; cdr3_aa: CAIGEETSGPYEQYF
d_call: NA; cdr3_length: 14; j_call: TRBJ2-2; v_call: TRBV20-1; clone_size: few; cdr3_nt: TGCAGTGCTACCCTCAGAGGATTGTCCGGGGAGCTGTTTTTT; cdr3_aa: CSATLRGLSGELFF
d_call: NA; cdr3_length: 17; j_call: TRBJ1-2; v_call: TRBV5-1; clone_size: NA; cdr3_nt: TGCGCCAGCAGCCCCACTACCGGGACCCGGGGGAACTATGGCTACACCTTC; cdr3_aa: CASSPTTGTRGNYGYTF
d_call: TRBD2; cdr3_length: 17; j_call: TRBJ2-1; v_call: TRBV6-2/TRBV6-3; clone_size: NA; cdr3_nt: TGTGCCAGCAGTCCCGGACTAGCGGGAGGCCCGCCCAATGAGCAGTTCTTC; cdr3_aa: CASSPGLAGGPPNEQFF
d_call: NA; cdr3_length: 16; j_call: TRBJ1-5; v_call: TRBV19; clone_size: few; cdr3_nt: TGTGCCAGTAGTATCCCCCCGGATAGCACCAATCAGCCCCAGCATTTT; cdr3_aa: CASSIPPDSTNQPQHF
d_call: TRBD2; cdr3_length: 18; j_call: TRBJ2-7; v_call: TRBV20-1; clone_size: few; cdr3_nt: TGCAGTGCTAGAGATTCGGACAGACCGGGACTAGCGAAGTACGAGCAGTACTTC; cdr3_aa: CSARDSDRPGLAKYEQYF
d_call: TRBD1; cdr3_length: 14; j_call: TRBJ1-1; v_call: TRBV10-3; clone_size: few; cdr3_nt: TGTGCCATCAGCGAGGGACAGGGAGGTACTGAAGCTTTCTTT; cdr3_aa: CAISEGQGGTEAFF
d_call: NA; cdr3_length: 18; j_call: TRBJ2-2; v_call: TRBV20-1; clone_size: few; cdr3_nt: TGCAGTACCTATTTCACGGGGGCGAAAGGGCTTAACACCGGGGAGCTGTTTTTT; cdr3_aa: CSTYFTGAKGLNTGELFF
d_call: TRBD2; cdr3_length: 17; j_call: TRBJ2-2; v_call: TRBV7-9; clone_size: many; cdr3_nt: TGTGCCAGCAGCCCTCAGGGACTAGCGGGGAACACCGGGGAGCTGTTTTTT; cdr3_aa: CASSPQGLAGNTGELFF
d_call: NA; cdr3_length: 14; j_call: TRBJ1-2; v_call: TRBV28; clone_size: NA; cdr3_nt: TGTGCCAGCAGTTTAACCAACGGCTACTATGGCTACACCTTC; cdr3_aa: CASSLTNGYYGYTF
d_call: NA; cdr3_length: 18; j_call: TRBJ2-7; v_call: TRBV6-2/TRBV6-3; clone_size: many; cdr3_nt: TGTGCCAGCAGTTACTCACTGGAAGAAGGGGTTCGGAGCTACGAGCAGTACTTC; cdr3_aa: CASSYSLEEGVRSYEQYF
d_call: TRBD1; cdr3_length: 17; j_call: TRBJ2-6; v_call: TRBV7-3; clone_size: NA; cdr3_nt: TGTGCCAGCAGAAACCGGGACAGGGAAACTGGGGCCAACGTCCTGACTTTC; cdr3_aa: CASRNRDRETGANVLTF
d_call: TRBD2; cdr3_length: 17; j_call: TRBJ2-7; v_call: TRBV5-1; clone_size: few; cdr3_nt: TGCGCCAGCAGCTTGGAAAAGTTTCGCGGGAGGTACAATGAGCAGTACTTC; cdr3_aa: CASSLEKFRGRYNEQYF
d_call: NA; cdr3_length: 13; j_call: TRBJ2-5; v_call: TRBV4-2; clone_size: NA; cdr3_nt: TGTGCCAGCAGCCAAGGCGGGATAGAGACCCAGTACTTC; cdr3_aa: CASSQGGIETQYF
d_call: NA; cdr3_length: 17; j_call: TRBJ2-1; v_call: TRBV28; clone_size: few; cdr3_nt: TGTGCCAGCAGTTCCGGAACCGGACTTCTCTCCTACAATGAGCAGTTCTTC; cdr3_aa: CASSSGTGLLSYNEQFF
d_call: NA; cdr3_length: 14; j_call: TRBJ2-1; v_call: TRBV12-3/TRBV12-4; clone_size: few; cdr3_nt: TGTGCCAGCATCCTAGGGGGGGTGTACAATGAGCAGTTCTTC; cdr3_aa: CASILGGVYNEQFF
d_call: NA; cdr3_length: 15; j_call: TRBJ1-2; v_call: TRBV6-1; clone_size: NA; cdr3_nt: TGTGCCAGTTTGGGGATGAGGGGCGCGCGTGACGGCTACACCTTC; cdr3_aa: CASLGMRGARDGYTF